This T cell receptor beta chain was sequenced in a study of T cell repertoires in cytomegalovirus infection. Overall study context: Evidence of both CMV infection and a matching HLA type came from public TCR beta signatures.

This clonotype has at least ten counts. Its specificity is unknown. TCRdb used MiXCR to reprocess the reads, holding one entry per CDR3 protein. The sample yields 400,000 to 550,000 distinct CDR3 sequences, around 10% seen once. V was shortened by 6 bases and J by 2 bases, with 10 bases between the two germline ends. Germline CDR1 reads MNHNS; CDR2 reads SASEGT. This CDR3 contains 13 residues. Overall study results and limits: Ex vivo, HLA-C-restricted CMV-specific TCR beta clonotypes prevailed over the rest of the response.

The clonotype comes from a human donor in good health (CMV status not recorded). Some clones in this sample may be carry-over from other donors' samples. The sequencing input was PBMCs. V and J are TRBV6-1 and TRBJ1-1; tentatively, D is TRBD1 (6 bases). The DNA of the CDR3 is TGTGCCAGCAGAGGGGGGAGTAACACTGAAGCTTTCTTT. This codes for CASRGGSNTEAFF.